Shown below are 22 T cell receptor beta chains from a single sample sequenced in a study of control samples from healthy donors and cancer patients. TCRdb's table, derived via immunoSEQ multiplex PCR, lists solely in-frame clones and lacks some. Among about 410,000 clones, roughly 90% were seen once, and the ten largest hold around 6.8%. The sequenced material came from PBMCs. These receptors all stem from a man aged 35-49 years with head and neck cancer.

V gene TRBV9 combines with J gene TRBJ1-6; the D is unclear. Germline-derived CDR1 and CDR2 are SGDLS and YYNGEE. The CDR3 totals 14 residues. V was clipped by 0 bases and J by 7 bases, with 8 bases between them. CDR3 nucleotides: TGTGCCAGCAGCGTAGGGGAGTTGAATTCACCCCTCCACTTT. Translation gives CASSVGELNSPLHF.

The chain couples TRBV10-2 to TRBJ1-1; 9 bases are a match to TRBD1. Looked up from germline, CDR1 is WSHSY and CDR2 is SAAADI. There are 19 residues in the CDR3. The trim removed 6 bases at V and 0 bases at J, leaving 17 bases unmatched. The CDR3 sequence is CASRGVTRDRAFLNTEAFF. For the CDR3, the DNA is TGCGCCAGCAGGGGTGTAACTCGGGACAGGGCCTTCTTGAACACTGAAGCTTTCTTT.

This clone appeared a single time. The chain has TRBV29-1 and TRBJ2-7; D gene unclear. Germline CDR1 SQVTM, CDR2 ANQGSEA. Trimming shortened V by 4 bases and J by 1 base, and 11 bases separated the two germline ends. CDR3 length: 13 amino acids. CDR3: CSVAEGSSYEQYF. Written as DNA, the CDR3 is TGCAGCGTTGCCGAAGGATCATCCTACGAGCAGTACTTC.

The J gene is TRBJ2-5, the V gene TRBV24-1; D uncertain. CDR1 is KGHDR, CDR2 SFDVKD, per germline. The V end lost 1 base, the J end lost 5 bases, and 13 bases lay between the germline ends. The CDR3 has 15 amino acids. The CDR3 spells CATSDFAPFGETQYF. The CDR3 nucleotides are TGTGCCACCAGTGATTTCGCCCCCTTCGGGGAGACCCAGTACTTC.

V gene TRBV4-2 combines with J gene TRBJ1-1; D perhaps matches TRBD1 (5 bases). The CDR3 is 14 amino acids. The V gene lost 7 bases and the J gene lost 4 bases, with 16 bases spanning the gap. Germline lookup yields CDR1 LGHNA and CDR2 YNFKEQ. The CDR3 region has the DNA TGTGCCAGCACCCTAGGCACAGGACCCACTGAAGCTTTCTTT. Protein: CASTLGTGPTEAFF.

The rearrangement uses TRBV18 and TRBJ1-2; 9 nucleotides agree with TRBD1. Germline values: CDR1 KGHSH, CDR2 LQKENI. The CDR3 loop spans 14 amino acids. V lost 4 bases and J lost 7; bases outside the gene matches: 7. In DNA, the CDR3 is TGTGCCAGCTCACAGCGGGGACAGGGAGGTGGCTACACCTTC. Its translation is CASSQRGQGGGYTF. The full variable domain, its missing parts supplied by reference TRBV18 and TRBJ1-2, is NAGVMQNPRHLVRRRGQEARLRCSPMKGHSHVYWYRQLPEEGLKFMVYLQKENIIDESGMPKERFSAEFPKEGPSILRIQQVVRGDSAAYFCASSQRGQGGGYTFGSGTRLTVV.

The chain combines TRBV19 with TRBJ2-1; D is ambiguous. V was cut by 5 bases and J by 6 bases, with 17 bases left in between. This CDR3 has 15 residues. Germline-derived CDR1 and CDR2 are LNHDA and SQIVND (reference sequence). In nucleotides, the CDR3 is TGTGCCAGTAGTCCTCGGTTGGCGGTCCTCAATGAGCAGTTCTTC. It specifies CASSPRLAVLNEQFF.

The chain couples TRBV18 to TRBJ1-3; the D is unclear. CDR1 is KGHSH and CDR2 is LQKENI in the germline V gene. V lost 2 bases and J lost 0, with 11 bases in between. The CDR3 runs to 16 residues. CDR3 sequence: CASSPTSLNSGNTIYF. The CDR3 nucleotides read TGTGCCAGCTCACCAACTTCACTTAACTCTGGAAACACCATATATTTT.

CDR3 region: CASSLSRAGNTIYF. The CDR3 bases are TGTGCCAGCAGCTTATCCAGGGCTGGAAACACCATATATTTT. The rearrangement uses TRBV7-9 and TRBJ1-3; possible D gene TRBD1, 5 bases. Germline loops: CDR1 SEHNR, CDR2 FQNEAQ (reference sequence). Trimming removed 2 bases at V and 2 bases at J, with 7 bases between. The CDR3 spans 14 residues. Combining the CDR3 with reference TRBV7-9 and TRBJ1-3 gives the whole variable domain DTGVSQNPRHKITKRGQNVTFRCDPISEHNRLYWYRQTLGQGPEFLTYFQNEAQLEKSRLLSDRFSAERPKGSFSTLEIQRTEQGDSAMYLCASSLSRAGNTIYFGEGSWLTVV.

V gene TRBV5-6 combines with J gene TRBJ1-3, with no clear D. The CDR3 covers 13 residues. The germline V and J ends were trimmed by 0 bases and 1 base, with 2 bases remaining between them. CDR1 SGHDT and CDR2 YYEEEE come from the germline V gene. The CDR3 protein is CASSLGSGNTIYF. The CDR3 nucleotides read TGTGCCAGCAGCTTGGGTTCTGGAAACACCATATATTTT.

This sequence joins TRBV3-1 (or the pseudogene TRBV3-2) and TRBJ2-3, with 14 bases matching TRBD2. Trimming took 4 bases from V and 1 from J; bases not matched to a gene: 4. The CDR3 contains 17 residues. The germline CDR1 and CDR2 sequences are LGHDT and YNNKEL (reference sequence). The CDR3: CASSPTSGGAGTDTQYF. The CDR3 DNA reads TGTGCCAGCAGCCCGACTAGCGGGGGGGCTGGCACAGATACGCAGTATTTT.

As regards this clone: Other DNA sequences in the same sample also yield this CDR3. The chain uses TRBV5-1 and TRBJ1-5; 9 nucleotides match TRBD1. CDR1 and CDR2 (germline): SGHRS, YFSETQ. The V gene end was trimmed by 4 bases and the J gene end by 4 bases; junction bases not matched to a gene: 3. The CDR3 length is 14 residues. This CDR3 is CASSPGTGNQPQHF. CDR3 nucleotide sequence: TGCGCCAGCAGCCCGGGGACAGGGAATCAGCCCCAGCATTTT.

The chain joins TRBV4-1 to TRBJ2-2; tentatively, D is TRBD1 (6 bases). The CDR3 is made up of 17 amino acids. Germline V gene data show CDR1 as MGHRA and CDR2 as YSYEKL. V was trimmed by 2 bases and J by 4 bases, leaving 17 bases between them. The CDR3 loop is CASSQRRTDQGTGELFF. The CDR3 bases are TGCGCCAGCAGCCAAAGGAGGACAGACCAAGGCACCGGGGAGCTGTTTTTT.

In regard to this clone: Other DNA variants within this sample encode the same CDR3. The gene calls are TRBV4-3 and TRBJ2-2, with no clear D. This CDR3 spans 13 amino acids. V lost 0 bases, J lost 5 bases, and 4 bases lay in between. Germline CDR1 and CDR2: LGHNA and YSLEER. The CDR3 bases are TGCGCCAGCAGCCAAGAGCGAACCGGGGAGCTGTTTTTT. Protein sequence: CASSQERTGELFF.

The sample holds a few counts of this clone. CDR3 sequence (DNA): TGTGCCAGCAGCTGGACAGGTTTACCCTACGAGCAGTACTTC. Residues: CASSWTGLPYEQYF. This chain joins TRBV5-6 and TRBJ2-7, with 7 bases matching TRBD1. The CDR3 extends over 14 amino acids. V gave up 3 bases and J gave up 2 bases; unmatched junction bases: 5. The germline CDR1 and CDR2 sequences are SGHDT and YYEEEE.

The V call is TRBV4-1, the J call TRBJ2-1, with 7 positions matching TRBD1. Per the germline V gene, CDR1 is MGHRA and CDR2 is YSYEKL. This CDR3 has 18 amino acids. The ends lost 0 bases at V and 0 bases at J; junction bases unmatched: 8. CDR3 sequence: CASSQEGQWVSSYNEQFF. The CDR3 DNA reads as TGCGCCAGCAGCCAAGAGGGACAGTGGGTAAGCTCCTACAATGAGCAGTTCTTC.

The chain is built from TRBV28 and TRBJ1-6; TRBD1 matches 7 bases. CDR1 is MDHEN, CDR2 SYDVKM, per germline. The V gene end was trimmed by 3 bases and the J gene end by 6 bases; junction bases not matched to a gene: 8. This CDR3 spans 16 amino acids. CDR3 loop: CASSLFLGTANSPLHF. The DNA of the CDR3 is TGTGCCAGCAGTTTGTTCCTCGGGACAGCTAATTCACCCCTCCACTTT.

The rearrangement joins TRBV9 to TRBJ1-6; 8 positions match TRBD1. J gave up 8 bases and V 0 bases, and 1 base lay outside the gene matches. There are 14 residues in the CDR3. Looked up from germline, CDR1 is SGDLS and CDR2 is YYNGEE. The CDR3 loop reads CASSVGTGYSPLHF. The DNA of the CDR3 is TGTGCCAGCAGCGTAGGGACAGGGTATTCACCCCTCCACTTT.

The rearrangement links TRBV19 to TRBJ2-1; TRBD2 matches at 7 bases. The length of the CDR3 is 13 residues. Looked up from germline, CDR1 is LNHDA and CDR2 is SQIVND (reference sequence). Unmatched junction bases numbered 14, after V lost 7 bases and J lost 14 bases. CDR3 protein: CASTPGPGGEEFF. DNA of the CDR3: TGTGCCAGTACTCCAGGGCCGGGGGGAGAGGAGTTCTTC.

The chain carries TRBV15 and TRBJ2-3, with 9 nucleotides matching TRBD2. V dropped 3 bases and J dropped 6; count of bases not matched to a gene: 10. Germline-derived CDR1 and CDR2 are LNHNV and YYDKDF (reference sequence). The CDR3 contains 16 residues. CDR3 nucleotide sequence: TGTGCCACCAGCAGTATCCTAGCGGGACCTGAGGATACGCAGTATTTT. This sequence encodes CATSSILAGPEDTQYF.

The table lists this clone with a few counts. The chain carries TRBV7-9 and TRBJ1-1; 8 bases are shared with TRBD1. Germline assignment: CDR1 SEHNR and CDR2 FQNEAQ (reference sequence). The CDR3 totals 16 residues. Trimming cost V 4 bases and J 5 bases; bases outside gene matches: 12. CDR3: CASSSRKARGLTEAFF. The CDR3 coding sequence is TGTGCCAGCAGCTCGAGAAAGGCCAGGGGGCTGACTGAAGCTTTCTTT.

The rearrangement uses TRBV2 and TRBJ1-5, with 10 bases lining up with TRBD1. CDR3 length equals 14 residues. The germline V gene encodes CDR1 SNHLY and CDR2 FYNNEI. Trimming took 6 bases from V and 6 from J; bases not matched to a gene: 5. The CDR3 spells CASSDRGRVQPQHF. DNA for the CDR3: TGTGCCAGCAGCGACAGGGGGCGCGTTCAGCCCCAGCATTTT. Full variable domain (remainder filled in from reference TRBV2 and TRBJ1-5): EPEVTQTPSHQVTQMGQEVILRCVPISNHLYFYWYRQILGQKVEFLVSFYNNEISEKSEIFDDQFSVERPDGSNFTLKIRSTKLEDSAMYFCASSDRGRVQPQHFGDGTRLSIL.